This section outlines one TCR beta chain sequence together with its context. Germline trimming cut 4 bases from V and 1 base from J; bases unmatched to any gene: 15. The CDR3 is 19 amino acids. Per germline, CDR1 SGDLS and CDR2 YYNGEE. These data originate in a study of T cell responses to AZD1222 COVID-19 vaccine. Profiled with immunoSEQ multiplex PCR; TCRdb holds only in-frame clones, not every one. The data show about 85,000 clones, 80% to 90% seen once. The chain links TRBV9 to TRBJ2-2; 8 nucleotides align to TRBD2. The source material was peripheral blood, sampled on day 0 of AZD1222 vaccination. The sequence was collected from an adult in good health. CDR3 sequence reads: CASSPPREGGGVNTGELFF. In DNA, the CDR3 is TGTGCCAGCAGCCCCCCCCGGGAGGGAGGCGGGGTGAACACCGGGGAGCTGTTTTTT.